These T cell receptor beta chains were read from a single sample in a study of blood T cell repertoires in COVID-19. Generated by immunoSEQ multiplex PCR, the TCRdb table keeps only in-frame clones and is missing some. The sample has more than 250,000 clones, about nine tenths seen once; the top ten hold 1.5% to 2%. The source material was peripheral blood. All receptors come from a woman aged 25 to 39 with COVID-19, enrolled during active disease. CDR3s include the opening cysteine and the closing phenylalanine or tryptophan. A D gene is named only where the DNA matches it firmly. Some rows have no size entry. The others give once, few or many, or a class for an expanded clone.

v_call	j_call	clone_size	d_call	cdr3_nt	cdr3_aa
TRBV5-1	TRBJ1-1	NA	NA	TGCGCCAGCAGCAGGACTAGGGTTACTGAAGCTTTCTTT	CASSRTRVTEAFF
TRBV2	TRBJ2-3	once	NA	TGTGCCACGGGGGATAGCACAGATACGCAGTATTTT	CATGDSTDTQYF
TRBV5-1	TRBJ1-1	NA	NA	TGCGCCAGCAGTAAACAGGTCGGCGTCACTGAAGCTTTCTTT	CASSKQVGVTEAFF
TRBV5-1	TRBJ2-7	NA	NA	TGCGCCAGCAGCAAGAGCGGCGGTCCTTACGAGCAGTACTTC	CASSKSGGPYEQYF
TRBV14	TRBJ1-1	NA	TRBD1	TGTGCCAGCAGCCTATGGACAGGGTTCGCCGAAGCTTTCTTT	CASSLWTGFAEAFF
TRBV7-2	TRBJ2-7	few	NA	TGTGCCAGCAGCTTCCGAGATGCCTACGAGCAGTACTTC	CASSFRDAYEQYF
TRBV2	TRBJ1-3	NA	NA	TGTGCCACCCCCCGACAGTCACTTCGTGGAAACACCATATATTTT	CATPRQSLRGNTIYF
TRBV19	TRBJ2-2	NA	TRBD1	TGTGCCAGTCGATTCGGGACAGTAGACACCGGGGAGCTGTTTTTT	CASRFGTVDTGELFF
TRBV11-2	TRBJ2-2	NA	NA	TGTGCCAGCACCTCCCTGGCGGGGAGGCGGAACACCGGGGAGCTGTTTTTT	CASTSLAGRRNTGELFF
TRBV2	TRBJ2-5	NA	NA	TGTGCCAGCAGTGAAGCCTATAAGGAGACCCAGTACTTC	CASSEAYKETQYF
TRBV7-2	TRBJ2-3	NA	TRBD1	TGTGCCAGCAGCTGGACAGGAAAGGCTTCGGATACGCAGTATTTT	CASSWTGKASDTQYF
TRBV18	TRBJ2-1	NA	TRBD2	TGTGCCAGCTCAACCCTAGCGGGGGGTGAGCAGTTCTTC	CASSTLAGGEQFF
TRBV6-5	TRBJ1-5	once	NA	TGTGCCAGCAGTTTGAGAGCCGCCGGTCAGCCCCAGCATTTT	CASSLRAAGQPQHF
TRBV6-6	TRBJ1-5	few	NA	TGTGCCAGCAGTTACTCCCCAGGTAGGCAGCCCCAGCATTTT	CASSYSPGRQPQHF
TRBV2	TRBJ2-7	NA	NA	TGTGCCAGCAGTGAGTACAGGGTGGCCGAGCAGTACTTC	CASSEYRVAEQYF
TRBV6-2/TRBV6-3	TRBJ2-2	NA	NA	TGTGCCAGCAGTTACCGAGCGAACACCGGGGAGCTGTTTTTT	CASSYRANTGELFF
TRBV29-1	TRBJ2-5	NA	TRBD2	TGCAGCGTTGAAGGCCTAGCGGGCGGAGAGACCCAGTACTTC	CSVEGLAGGETQYF
TRBV27	TRBJ1-2	NA	TRBD1	TGTGCCAGCAGTTTAACAGGACAGGGAGCCTATGGCTACACCTTC	CASSLTGQGAYGYTF
TRBV2	TRBJ2-3	once	NA	TGTGCCAGCAGTGAAGATAGTGGTTCAGATACGCAGTATTTT	CASSEDSGSDTQYF
TRBV9	TRBJ1-6	NA	NA	TGTGCCAGCAGCGTAGGGGGCAGGGGATATAATTCACCCCTCCACTTT	CASSVGGRGYNSPLHF
TRBV4-2	TRBJ2-3	NA	TRBD2	TGTGCCAGCAGCCAATCTATTAGCGGGGGGGCTAGCACAGATACGCAGTATTTT	CASSQSISGGASTDTQYF
TRBV11-3	TRBJ2-3	NA	TRBD1	TGTGCCAGCAGCTTGACAGGGGGCACAGATACGCAGTATTTT	CASSLTGGTDTQYF
TRBV19	TRBJ2-3	NA	TRBD2	TGTGCCACCTGGGCGGGGGGCGGAACAGGTACGCAGTATTTT	CATWAGGGTGTQYF
TRBV2	TRBJ1-4	NA	NA	TGTGCCAGCAGTGAGACAGCTTTGGAAAAACTGTTTTTT	CASSETALEKLFF
TRBV5-6	TRBJ2-2	few	NA	TGTGCCAGCAGCTTAGGGGTACGGACCGGGGAGCTGTTTTTT	CASSLGVRTGELFF
TRBV7-9	TRBJ1-5	once	NA	TGTGCCAGCAGCTTAGCCCCGAATCAGCCCCAGCATTTT	CASSLAPNQPQHF
TRBV19	TRBJ1-2	NA	NA	TGTGCCAGTAGGAACCGACAGAGATCGCCTAATGGCTACACCTTC	CASRNRQRSPNGYTF
TRBV30	TRBJ1-2	NA	NA	TGTGCCTGGAGTGCAGGATTGGACTACACCTTC	CAWSAGLDYTF
TRBV3-1/TRBV3-2	TRBJ1-3	NA	NA	TGTGCCGCTAGCCGCGGGCTGGGGGGAAACACCATATATTTT	CAASRGLGGNTIYF
TRBV6-2/TRBV6-3	TRBJ2-7	NA	TRBD1	TGTGCCAGCAGTCTCCCGGGGACAGACTACGAGCAGTACTTC	CASSLPGTDYEQYF
TRBV5-1	TRBJ1-3	NA	NA	TGCGCCAGCAGCAGCCTGCCACAGGCTTCCTCTGGAAACACCATATATTTT	CASSSLPQASSGNTIYF
TRBV7-9	TRBJ2-3	NA	NA	TGTGCCAGCAGCTTAACCGAGCGGCTCACAGATACGCAGTATTTT	CASSLTERLTDTQYF
TRBV27	TRBJ1-1	once	NA	TGTGCCAGCAGTTTATCTAGGGGGGGGACGGGAACTGAAGCTTTCTTT	CASSLSRGGTGTEAFF
TRBV5-4	TRBJ1-2	NA	NA	TGTGCCAGCAGCATAGACAGTTTTTATGGCTACACCTTC	CASSIDSFYGYTF
TRBV7-8	TRBJ2-2	NA	TRBD1	TGTGCCAGCAGCTCTCAGGGGGCTTTTAGTTGGACCGGGGAGCTGTTTTTT	CASSSQGAFSWTGELFF
TRBV10-3	TRBJ2-3	NA	NA	TGTGCCATCAGTGAGTCGGAGCGCACAGATACGCAGTATTTT	CAISESERTDTQYF
TRBV6-6	TRBJ1-1	NA	NA	TGTGCCAGCAGTTACTCCGAGGCTTTCTTT	CASSYSEAFF
TRBV12-3/TRBV12-4	TRBJ1-1	NA	NA	TGTGCCAGCAGCCTCACAAGGAACACTGAAGCTTTCTTT	CASSLTRNTEAFF
TRBV5-5	TRBJ2-2	few	TRBD2	TGTGCCAGCAGCTTGGGAGCGGGGGGCCCGAACACCGGGGAGCTGTTTTTT	CASSLGAGGPNTGELFF
TRBV6-2/TRBV6-3	TRBJ2-1	NA	TRBD2	TGTGCCAGCAGTTTGCTAGCGGGGGGGCAGAATGAGCAGTTCTTC	CASSLLAGGQNEQFF
TRBV29-1	TRBJ2-3	NA	TRBD2	TGCAGCGTTGAATTGGTTAGCGGGTACACAGATACGCAGTATTTT	CSVELVSGYTDTQYF
TRBV6-5	TRBJ1-1	many	NA	TGTGCCAGCAGGCGAGAGGTAATGACTGAAGCTTTCTTT	CASRREVMTEAFF
TRBV19	TRBJ2-3	NA	NA	TGTGCCAGTAGTGACACAGCTAGCACAGATACGCAGTATTTT	CASSDTASTDTQYF
TRBV5-6	TRBJ1-2	NA	TRBD1	TGTGCCAGCAGCCGGAACAGGGGGCGGTATGGCTACACCTTC	CASSRNRGRYGYTF
TRBV6-1	TRBJ1-4	NA	NA	TGTGCCAGCAGTGAACTAAGTTTAACAACTAATGAAAAACTGTTTTTT	CASSELSLTTNEKLFF
TRBV7-9	TRBJ1-2	NA	TRBD1	TGTGCCAGCAGCTTGCTAGACAGGGGCTATGGCTACACCTTC	CASSLLDRGYGYTF
TRBV2	TRBJ2-3	NA	TRBD2	TGTGCCAGCAGTGTAGACGGGACTAGCGGGGTGGATACGCAGTATTTT	CASSVDGTSGVDTQYF
TRBV7-2	TRBJ1-4	few	NA	TGTGCCAGCAGCTTATCTGCAACTAATGAAAAACTGTTTTTT	CASSLSATNEKLFF
TRBV13	TRBJ2-1	once	NA	TGTGCCAGCAGCTTAGGACAGAACAATGAGCAGTTCTTC	CASSLGQNNEQFF
TRBV19	TRBJ1-2	NA	NA	TGTGCCAGTAGTATAGCTAGCGGCTACACCTTC	CASSIASGYTF
TRBV18	TRBJ1-5	NA	TRBD1	TGTGCCAGCTCACGTGGGACAGTCCCTACAAATCAGCCCCAGCATTTT	CASSRGTVPTNQPQHF
TRBV27	TRBJ1-5	few	NA	TGTGCCAGAAACCCACAGTCACAGCCCCAGCATTTT	CARNPQSQPQHF
TRBV27	TRBJ2-3	NA	NA	TGTGCCAGCAGTCTATGGGGAGTTTTGACAGATACGCAGTATTTT	CASSLWGVLTDTQYF